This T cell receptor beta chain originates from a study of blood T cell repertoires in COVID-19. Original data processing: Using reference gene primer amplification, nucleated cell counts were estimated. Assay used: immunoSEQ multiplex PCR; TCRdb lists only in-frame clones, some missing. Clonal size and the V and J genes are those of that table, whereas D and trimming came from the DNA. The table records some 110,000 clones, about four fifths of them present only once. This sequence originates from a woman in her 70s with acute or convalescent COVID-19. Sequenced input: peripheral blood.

CDR3 bases: TGTGCCAGCAGCTTGACAGGACAGCAAGAGACCCAGTACTTC. This gives the protein CASSLTGQQETQYF. This chain joins TRBV7-3 and TRBJ2-5; a weak D match, TRBD1 (6 bases). Trimming shortened V by 3 bases and J by 2 bases, and 10 bases separated the two germline ends. This CDR3 contains 14 residues. CDR1 is SGHTA, CDR2 FQGTGA, per germline.